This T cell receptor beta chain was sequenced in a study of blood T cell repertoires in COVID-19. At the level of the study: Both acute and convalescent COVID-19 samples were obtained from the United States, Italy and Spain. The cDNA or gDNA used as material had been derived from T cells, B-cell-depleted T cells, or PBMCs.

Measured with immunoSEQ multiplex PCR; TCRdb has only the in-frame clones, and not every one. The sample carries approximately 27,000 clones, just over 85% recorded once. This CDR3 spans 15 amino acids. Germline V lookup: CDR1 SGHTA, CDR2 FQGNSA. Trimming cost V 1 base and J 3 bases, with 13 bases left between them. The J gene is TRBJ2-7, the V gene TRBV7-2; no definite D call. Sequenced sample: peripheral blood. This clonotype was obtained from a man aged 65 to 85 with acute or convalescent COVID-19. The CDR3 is CASSLEWANIYEQYF. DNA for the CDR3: TGTGCCAGCAGCTTAGAGTGGGCTAACATCTACGAGCAGTACTTC.